The 32 T cell receptor beta chains given below trace back to one sample, sequenced in a study of T cell responses to AZD1222 COVID-19 vaccine. The repertoire was sequenced with immunoSEQ multiplex PCR; TCRdb's copy has only in-frame clones and lacks some. The table shows roughly 120,000 clones, with less than 90% occurring only once. The starting material was peripheral blood, obtained on day 0 of AZD1222 vaccination. The receptor source for this set is an adult in good health.

This chain joins TRBV5-1 and TRBJ2-5; no clear D. Germline lookup yields CDR1 SGHRS and CDR2 YFSETQ. V lost 0 bases, J lost 7 bases, and 19 bases lay in between. The CDR3 totals 16 residues. In DNA, the CDR3 is TGCGCCAGCAGCTTGGGTGTTGGTCGAGGTGGTGGGACCCAGTACTTC. Encoded protein: CASSLGVGRGGGTQYF.

V usage is TRBV2 and J usage is TRBJ1-4; D might be TRBD1 (5 bases). This CDR3 is 14 amino acids long. Germline loops: CDR1 SNHLY, CDR2 FYNNEI. V was trimmed by 5 bases and J by 8 bases, leaving 15 bases between them. The CDR3 is CASSKDSWSEKLFF. The CDR3 DNA is TGTGCCAGCAGTAAAGACAGTTGGTCGGAAAAACTGTTTTTT.

The rearrangement links TRBV9 to TRBJ2-3; possible D gene TRBD1, 5 bases. There are 14 residues in the CDR3. Trimming shortened V by 4 bases and J by 8 bases, and 17 bases separated the two germline ends. The germline V gene has CDR1 SGDLS and CDR2 YYNGEE. CDR3 sequence: CASSPGPPPSTQYF. The CDR3, as DNA: TGTGCCAGCAGCCCAGGGCCCCCCCCAAGTACGCAGTATTTT.

CDR3 nucleotide sequence: TGTGCCAGCAGCCAAGAACAGGTAGCGGGGCAGCAGTTCTTC. Amino acid sequence: CASSQEQVAGQQFF. The chain recombines TRBV4-2 with TRBJ2-1, with 8 bases aligning to TRBD2. Germline CDR1 and CDR2: LGHNA and YNFKEQ. The ends lost 0 bases at V and 11 bases at J; junction bases unmatched: 6. The CDR3 runs 14 residues.

The genes are TRBV11-2 and TRBJ1-3; tentative D call: TRBD1 (6 bases). Germline loops: CDR1 SGHAT, CDR2 FQNNGV. With 1 base removed from V and 0 bases from J, the gap between germline ends came to 19 bases. The length of the CDR3 is 19 residues. DNA of the CDR3: TGTGCCAGCAGCTTAGCCGTGGGATTCAGGGGATACTCTGGAAACACCATATATTTT. Translating gives CASSLAVGFRGYSGNTIYF.

This chain uses TRBV27 with TRBJ2-7, with a tentative D call TRBD2 (5 bases). CDR1 and CDR2 from the germline V gene are MNHEY and SMNVEV (reference sequence). V was clipped by 5 bases and J by 4 bases, with 21 bases between them. The CDR3 runs to 16 residues. The CDR3 region is CASSLSRTGMLYEQYF. Here the CDR3 DNA reads TGTGCCAGCAGTCTCTCTCGGACGGGGATGCTTTACGAGCAGTACTTC.

The chain recombines TRBV10-3 with TRBJ1-2; tentative D call: TRBD1 (5 bases). The V gene lost 2 bases and the J gene lost 7 bases, with 8 bases spanning the gap. The CDR3 has 12 residues. The germline V gene encodes CDR1 ENHRY and CDR2 SYGVKD. The CDR3: CAISEQGVGYTF. For the CDR3, the DNA is TGTGCCATCAGTGAGCAGGGAGTTGGCTACACCTTC.

The CDR3 loop is CASRRGGTGELFF. The CDR3 DNA is TGTGCCAGCAGGAGGGGGGGGACCGGGGAGCTGTTTTTT. V gene TRBV12-3 or TRBV12-4 combines with J gene TRBJ2-2; D perhaps matches TRBD2 (7 bases). The CDR3 consists of 13 residues. Trimming shortened V by 6 bases and J by 5 bases, and 10 bases separated the two germline ends.

The chain recombines TRBV11-3 with TRBJ2-7; D not resolved. Germline V gene sequence: CDR1 SGHNT, CDR2 YENEEA. Trimming left V 2 bases short and J 5 bases short, with 10 bases between. This CDR3 contains 13 residues. For the CDR3, the DNA is TGTGCCAGCAGCTTATGGGTGGGGAACGAGCAGTACTTC. It encodes CASSLWVGNEQYF.

The chain couples TRBV12-3 or TRBV12-4 to TRBJ1-1; TRBD1 aligns across 7 bases. The CDR3 is made up of 13 amino acids. V was clipped by 7 bases and J by 3 bases; unmatched bases: 5. The CDR3 here is CASKGQIYTEAFF. In DNA, the CDR3 is TGTGCCAGCAAGGGACAGATTTACACTGAAGCTTTCTTT.

The chain joins TRBV6-5 to TRBJ2-7, with D uncertain. The CDR3 has 15 residues. Trimming shortened V by 0 bases and J by 2 bases, and 11 bases separated the two germline ends. Looked up from germline, CDR1 is MNHEY and CDR2 is SVGAGI. The CDR3 protein is CASSYSDHPTYEQYF. The CDR3 DNA reads TGTGCCAGCAGTTACTCAGATCATCCCACCTACGAGCAGTACTTC.

This clone was seen a single time. The gene calls are TRBV7-9 and TRBJ2-7; D call uncertain. Germline V gene lookup returns CDR1 SEHNR and CDR2 FQNEAQ (reference sequence). The CDR3 has 14 residues. The V end lost 5 bases, the J end lost 6 bases, and 17 bases lay between the germline ends. CDR3 DNA: TGTGCCAGCAGCCCCAAGCTAGGCAAATCCGAGCAGTACTTC. It yields the protein CASSPKLGKSEQYF.

V is TRBV28 and J is TRBJ2-7; the D gene is possibly TRBD2 (7 bases). The V end was cut by 6 bases, the J end by 2 bases, with 20 bases between. Germline loops: CDR1 MDHEN, CDR2 SYDVKM. CDR3 length: 16 amino acids. CDR3 nucleotide sequence: TGTGCCAGCAGGGGGGCGTCCGGCGGGAGTCCCTACGAGCAGTACTTC. Translated, it gives CASRGASGGSPYEQYF.

The V gene is TRBV27, the J gene TRBJ2-7; tentative D call: TRBD2 (6 bases). V lost 0 bases to trimming and J lost 4 bases, with 7 bases between them. The CDR3 has 13 residues. CDR1 and CDR2 from the germline V gene are MNHEY and SMNVEV (reference sequence). The chain's CDR3 is CASSLSSGYEQYF. CDR3 in DNA: TGTGCCAGCAGTTTATCGAGCGGGTACGAGCAGTACTTC.

V usage is TRBV5-8 and J usage is TRBJ2-1; TRBD2 aligns across 10 bases. The CDR3 loop spans 17 amino acids. The trim removed 2 bases at V and 7 bases at J, leaving 12 bases unmatched. The germline V gene encodes CDR1 SGHTS and CDR2 YDEGEE. CDR3 loop: CASSFHHLAGVGNEQFF. CDR3 in DNA: TGTGCCAGCAGCTTCCACCATCTAGCGGGAGTAGGTAATGAGCAGTTCTTC.

V gene TRBV2 combines with J gene TRBJ2-7; 9 nucleotides match TRBD1. CDR1 is SNHLY and CDR2 is FYNNEI in the germline V gene. V shed 6 bases, J shed 2 bases, and the junction held 2 bases outside the gene matches. This CDR3 is 13 amino acids long. Here the CDR3 reads CASRDRGPYEQYF. Written as DNA, the CDR3 is TGTGCCAGCAGGGACAGGGGACCCTACGAGCAGTACTTC.

The rearrangement joins TRBV2 to TRBJ2-2, with D unclear. The germline V and J ends were trimmed by 0 bases and 6 bases, with 8 bases remaining between them. The CDR3 runs to 14 residues. CDR1 and CDR2 from the germline V gene are SNHLY and FYNNEI. The DNA for the CDR3 is TGTGCCAGCAGTGAAGCCCTCCTTCCCGGGGAGCTGTTTTTT. Protein: CASSEALLPGELFF.

On this clone: This specimen includes other DNA sequences encoding the same CDR3. The V gene is TRBV6-5, the J gene TRBJ2-2; no clear D gene. This CDR3 is built from 13 residues. Deletions cut 6 bases from V and 5 bases from J, with 10 bases between. Germline V gene lookup returns CDR1 MNHEY and CDR2 SVGAGI. Written as DNA, the CDR3 is TGTGCCAGCAGCGCGAAGCGAACCGGGGAGCTGTTTTTT. It is translated as CASSAKRTGELFF.

The V call is TRBV6-6, the J call TRBJ2-1, with D unresolved. Trimming took 0 bases from V and 6 from J, leaving 12 bases between them. The CDR3 spans 15 residues. Germline V gene sequence: CDR1 MNHNY, CDR2 SVGAGI (reference sequence). CDR3 residues: CASSYSGRPPNEQFF. The CDR3 DNA follows: TGTGCCAGCAGTTACTCCGGCAGGCCGCCCAATGAGCAGTTCTTC.

The V and J genes are TRBV7-8 and TRBJ2-1; D is possibly TRBD1 or TRBD2 (6 bases each). The CDR3 runs 17 residues. Per the germline V gene, CDR1 is SGHVS and CDR2 is FQNEAQ. Trimming took 3 bases from V and 4 from J, leaving 19 bases between them. DNA for the CDR3: TGTGCCAGCAGCTTCGTCGGGGGCGCAAGGATTTACAATGAGCAGTTCTTC. Amino acids: CASSFVGGARIYNEQFF.

The genes are TRBV7-3 and TRBJ1-4; no firm D call. Germline V gives CDR1 SGHTA, CDR2 FQGTGA. CDR3 size: 13 residues. V lost 5 bases to trimming and J lost 6 bases, with 10 bases between them. For the CDR3, the DNA is TGTGCCAGCAGCCCTGGGTCATATGAAAAACTGTTTTTT. Protein sequence: CASSPGSYEKLFF.

The V call is TRBV11-3, the J call TRBJ2-1; TRBD2 agrees at 16 bases. The CDR3 totals 19 residues. Germline lookup yields CDR1 SGHNT and CDR2 YENEEA. J gave up 3 bases and V 5 bases, and 10 bases lay outside the gene matches. CDR3 protein: CASSPTGTSGRAGYNEQFF. CDR3 DNA sequence: TGTGCCAGCAGCCCTACCGGGACTAGCGGGAGGGCGGGCTACAATGAGCAGTTCTTC.

This rearrangement joins TRBV10-3 to TRBJ2-7; 12 nucleotides line up with TRBD2. Germline lookup yields CDR1 ENHRY and CDR2 SYGVKD. V lost 5 bases and J lost 3; bases outside the gene matches: 2. The CDR3 loop spans 14 amino acids. This chain's CDR3 is CAISPTSGSYEQYF. CDR3 in DNA: TGTGCCATCAGTCCGACTAGCGGGAGCTACGAGCAGTACTTC.

The rearrangement uses TRBV24-1 and TRBJ2-1; 8 bases fit TRBD2. Germline CDR1 and CDR2: KGHDR and SFDVKD. Trimming removed 5 bases from V and 8 bases from J; junction bases left unmatched: 10. The CDR3 has 15 amino acids. The CDR3 nucleotides are TGTGCCACCAGTGGGTTAACTAGCGGTGAGGATGAGCAGTTCTTC. Amino acids: CATSGLTSGEDEQFF.

The chain joins TRBV11-2 to TRBJ1-4; TRBD1 agrees at 7 bases. V was clipped by 7 bases and J by 8 bases; unmatched bases: 10. Germline CDR1 is SGHAT and CDR2 is FQNNGV. The CDR3 has 14 amino acids. The CDR3 reads CASTNNRGGEKLFF. For the CDR3, the DNA is TGTGCCAGCACCAACAACAGGGGAGGGGAAAAACTGTTTTTT. Full variable domain (outside the CDR3, taken from reference TRBV11-2 and TRBJ1-4): EAGVAQSPRYKIIEKRQSVAFWCNPISGHATLYWYQQILGQGPKLLIQFQNNGVVDDSQLPKDRFSAERLKGVDSTLKIQPAKLEDSAVYLCASTNNRGGEKLFFGSGTQLSVL.

This chain uses TRBV28 with TRBJ1-2; TRBD1 might be the D (5 bases). Germline loops: CDR1 MDHEN, CDR2 SYDVKM. V was shortened by 7 bases and J by 7 bases, with 22 bases between the two germline ends. This CDR3 has 15 residues. CDR3 coding DNA: TGTGCCAGCACCCCTGGGGGGGGTAAAGATTTTGGCTACACCTTC. Amino acids: CASTPGGGKDFGYTF.

V and J are TRBV19 and TRBJ1-1, with D perhaps TRBD1 (6 bases). Germline V gives CDR1 LNHDA, CDR2 SQIVND (reference sequence). The CDR3 covers 14 residues. V lost 7 bases and J 11 bases, leaving 23 bases between the germline ends. CDR3: CASTPSDRRRGAFF. The CDR3 coding sequence is TGTGCCAGTACTCCTTCTGACAGGCGAAGGGGGGCTTTCTTT.

This chain uses TRBV9 with TRBJ2-7; possibly TRBD1 for D (5 bases). The CDR3 covers 15 residues. The V gene's germline CDR1 is SGDLS and CDR2 YYNGEE. V lost 2 bases to trimming and J lost 4 bases, with 16 bases between them. The CDR3 nucleotides are TGTGCCAGCAGCGTTGGGGCCAGCGCGGTGTACGAGCAGTACTTC. It translates to CASSVGASAVYEQYF.

The chain has TRBV7-8 and TRBJ1-1; a possible D gene is TRBD1 (5 bases). Trimming pared 6 bases from V and 8 bases from J, leaving 19 bases between. This CDR3 comprises 14 residues. Germline values: CDR1 SGHVS, CDR2 FQNEAQ. This CDR3 is CASSQESGSWEAFF. The CDR3 nucleotides read TGTGCCAGCAGTCAAGAATCAGGGTCTTGGGAAGCTTTCTTT.

The chain links TRBV10-3 to TRBJ2-3, with D unresolved. Germline CDR1 reads ENHRY; CDR2 reads SYGVKD. The CDR3 has 15 residues. Trimming shortened V by 0 bases and J by 10 bases, and 17 bases separated the two germline ends. CDR3 nucleotides: TGTGCCATCAGTGAGTCGAGTGAGTCTCGCGGAGCGCAGTATTTT. It encodes CAISESSESRGAQYF.

The chain employs TRBV19 and TRBJ1-5; 9 bases map to TRBD1. After removal of 4 bases from V and 0 bases from J, the junction contained 4 bases not matched to a gene. The CDR3 has 16 residues. CDR1 and CDR2 (germline): LNHDA, SQIVND (reference sequence). The CDR3 here is CASSKTGGISNQPQHF. The DNA of the CDR3 is TGTGCCAGTAGTAAGACAGGGGGGATTAGCAATCAGCCCCAGCATTTT.

This clone was seen a few times. The chain employs TRBV19 and TRBJ2-7, with 7 bases aligning to TRBD1. The V gene end was trimmed by 8 bases and the J gene end by 5 bases; junction bases not matched to a gene: 9. The CDR3 contains 13 residues. Germline CDR1 reads LNHDA; CDR2 reads SQIVND (reference sequence). The CDR3: CASLDRVSDEQYF. The DNA for the CDR3 is TGTGCCAGTCTCGACAGGGTTTCGGACGAGCAGTACTTC.